Here is one T cell receptor beta chain with its context. The germline V and J ends were trimmed by 1 base and 7 bases, with 10 bases remaining between them. The germline gives CDR1 GTSNPN, CDR2 SVGIG (reference sequence). This CDR3 is 13 amino acids long. Healthy bone marrow donors made up the donors. The PCR had 60 Vbeta and 13 Jbeta primers. Some clones are missing from TCRdb's copy, which holds only in-frame ones; the method was immunoSEQ multiplex PCR. The sample contains about 77,000 clones, more than 75% of which appear only once. This entry belongs to a study of cytomegalovirus exposure and HLA in healthy donors.

The clonotype comes from a man aged 40-50 years in good health and CMV-seronegative. The rearrangement links TRBV30 to TRBJ2-2; D is uncertain. Sample: PBMCs. This CDR3 is CAWSETFLGELFF. The CDR3 coding sequence is TGTGCCTGGAGTGAGACATTTCTCGGGGAGCTGTTTTTT.